This TCR beta chain was recovered during a study of blood T cell repertoires in COVID-19. Study-level information: Researchers got acute and convalescent COVID-19 samples from the United States, Italy and Spain. Sources were T cells, B-cell-depleted T cells, or PBMCs; the material itself was cDNA or gDNA.

V shed 8 bases and J 4 bases; nucleotides not matched to a gene: 2. Germline V gene data show CDR1 as LNHDA and CDR2 as SQIVND (reference sequence). The CDR3 is 11 residues long. A single count supports this clone. In the original analysis: The assay estimated nucleated cells by amplifying reference gene primers. Clones were sequenced by immunoSEQ multiplex PCR, and TCRdb holds only the in-frame ones, with some missing. V, J and clone size are taken as reported in that table, and D and trimming were inferred from the DNA itself. The table records more than 85,000 clones, roughly 80% of them present only once.

Sequenced material: peripheral blood. The receptor was isolated from a woman between 70 and 85 years old with acute or convalescent COVID-19. This chain joins TRBV19 and TRBJ2-7; 7 bases align to TRBD1. In DNA form, the CDR3 reads TGTGCCAGTCGACAGGGATACGAGCAGTACTTC. Encoded protein: CASRQGYEQYF.